What follows are 4 T cell receptor beta chains derived from one specimen sequenced in a study of T cells in Graves' hyperthyroidism and ophthalmopathy (dated by TCRdb to about 2019). Receptor libraries were prepared by multiplex PCR. Instrument used: Illumina HiSeq 2000. The TCR beta CDR3 regions were amplified from the RNA transcripts. For the first round of RT-PCR on the TCR CDR3, the HTBI primer set was used together with the Qiagen OneStep RT-PCR kit. TCRdb ran its own pipeline on the public reads, namely fastp trimming at Q25 and MiXCR clone calling, and kept in-frame beta chains. For every CDR3 protein sequence, its rows merge into one entry that carries the most common genes and DNA. The sample records approximately 600,000 distinct CDR3 sequences, approximately 15% of which are singletons. The ten largest clones add up to over 6% of the sample. Sequenced material: blood. Receptor source: a woman aged 18 to 35 with Graves' ophthalmopathy.

The table lists this clonotype with many counts. The chain combines TRBV6-1 with TRBJ1-1; the match to TRBD1 covers 11 bases. CDR1 and CDR2 (germline): MNHNS, SASEGT. The V gene end was trimmed by 6 bases and the J gene end by 0 bases; junction bases not matched to a gene: 6. CDR3 length: 16 residues. DNA for the CDR3: TGTGCCAGCAGCCCGGGACAGGGGGTTATGAACACTGAAGCTTTCTTT. Amino acids: CASSPGQGVMNTEAFF.

This clonotype has at least ten counts. This chain joins TRBV28 and TRBJ2-5; 7 bases line up with TRBD1. This CDR3 spans 14 amino acids. Germline CDR1 and CDR2: MDHEN and SYDVKM. With V trimmed by 6 bases and J by 1 base, 5 bases remained unmatched. CDR3 region: CASSRQGVQETQYF. Here the CDR3 DNA reads TGTGCCAGCAGCCGGCAGGGGGTCCAAGAGACCCAGTACTTC.

The chain links TRBV12-3 or TRBV12-4 to TRBJ2-1; TRBD1 agrees at 9 bases. V lost 1 base, J lost 4 bases, and 5 bases stayed unmatched. The length of the CDR3 is 16 residues. Here the CDR3 reads CASSLGQGTGYNEQFF. DNA for the CDR3: TGTGCCAGCAGTTTAGGCCAAGGGACAGGGTACAATGAGCAGTTCTTC.

This clonotype was seen at least ten times. V is TRBV20-1 and J is TRBJ2-5; D possibly uses TRBD1 or TRBD2 (5 bases each). CDR1 is DFQATT and CDR2 is SNEGSKA in the germline V gene (reference sequence). CDR3 length: 15 residues. Here the CDR3 reads CRHPSRDQTQETQYF. CDR3 in DNA: TGCAGGCATCCAAGCCGGGACCAGACCCAAGAGACCCAGTACTTC.